This TCR beta chain was sequenced for a study of cytomegalovirus exposure and HLA in healthy donors. At the level of the study: Among about 400 genotyped donors, about 85% fell in the Caucasian-associated ancestry cluster. Whole-study findings and limits: Across donors, most TCRs were seen rarely, yet some public ones were widespread.

PCR employed 60 Vbeta and 13 Jbeta primers. Produced via immunoSEQ multiplex PCR; TCRdb's table is partial and in-frame only. Among more than 95,000 clones listed, about three quarters were seen once. Remarks on this clone: Antigen: not known.

Sequenced material: PBMCs. The clonotype originates from a man in his thirties or forties in good health and CMV-seronegative.

DNA for the CDR3: TGTGCCAGCGTCGGGACAGCCTACGAGCAGTACTTC. Residues: CASVGTAYEQYF. V is TRBV6-1 and J is TRBJ2-7, with 7 bases identical to TRBD1. The CDR3 totals 12 residues. Per the germline V gene, CDR1 is MNHNS and CDR2 is SASEGT. V lost 8 bases, J lost 2 bases, and 3 bases stayed unmatched.